This paragraph covers one T cell receptor (beta chain) sequence. Its target is unknown. This sample is drawn from a study of CXCR3-negative and CXCR3-positive naive CD8 T cells. Whole-study results and caveats: Relative to CXCR3-negative naive cells, CXCR3-positive naive cells had more hydrophobic TRB CDR3s.

There are 13 residues in the CDR3. CDR1 and CDR2 from the germline V gene are DFQATT and SNEGSKA (reference sequence). Researchers prepared the TRB cDNA libraries using 5' RACE with UMI labels. TCRdb derives one entry per CDR3 protein from the 5' RACE reads, leaving out DNA. The sample includes over 50,000 distinct CDR3 sequences. Naive CD8+ T cells were CD45RO-CCR7+CD27+CD95-. This receptor was taken from a human donor in good health. Some clones in this sample may be carry-over from other donors' samples. Input material: naive CXCR3+ CD8+ T cells from blood. The subset here: CD45RO-CCR7+CD27+CD95- naive CD8+ T cells expressing CXCR3 (TNR3+). The V gene is TRBV20-1, the J gene TRBJ2-1; there is no DNA to check the TCRdb D call of TRBD1. The CDR3 here is CSATGTRRDEQFF.